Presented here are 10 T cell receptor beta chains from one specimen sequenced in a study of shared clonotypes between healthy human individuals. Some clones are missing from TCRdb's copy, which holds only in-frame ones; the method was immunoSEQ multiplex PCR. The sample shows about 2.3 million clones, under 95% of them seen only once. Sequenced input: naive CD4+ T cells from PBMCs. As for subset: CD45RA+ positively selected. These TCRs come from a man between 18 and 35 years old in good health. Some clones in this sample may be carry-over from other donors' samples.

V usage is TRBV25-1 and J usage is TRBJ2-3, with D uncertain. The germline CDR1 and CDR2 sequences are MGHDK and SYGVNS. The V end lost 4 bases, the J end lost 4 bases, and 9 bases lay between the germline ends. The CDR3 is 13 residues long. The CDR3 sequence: CASSASPSDTQYF. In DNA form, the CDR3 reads TGTGCCAGCAGTGCCTCCCCCTCAGATACGCAGTATTTT.

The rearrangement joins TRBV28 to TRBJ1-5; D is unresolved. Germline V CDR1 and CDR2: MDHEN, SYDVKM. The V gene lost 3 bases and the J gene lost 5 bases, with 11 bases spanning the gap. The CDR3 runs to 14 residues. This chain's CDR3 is CASSFSPPYQPQHF. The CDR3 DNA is TGTGCCAGCAGTTTCTCCCCTCCATATCAGCCCCAGCATTTT.

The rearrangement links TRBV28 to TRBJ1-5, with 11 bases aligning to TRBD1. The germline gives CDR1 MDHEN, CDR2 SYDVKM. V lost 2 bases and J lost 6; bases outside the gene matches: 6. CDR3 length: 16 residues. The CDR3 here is CASSLRDRGWGQPQHF. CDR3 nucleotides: TGTGCCAGCAGTTTAAGGGACAGGGGGTGGGGTCAGCCCCAGCATTTT. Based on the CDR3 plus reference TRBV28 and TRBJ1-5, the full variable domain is DVKVTQSSRYLVKRTGEKVFLECVQDMDHENMFWYRQDPGLGLRLIYFSYDVKMKEKGDIPEGYSVSREKKERFSLILESASTNQTSMYLCASSLRDRGWGQPQHFGDGTRLSIL.

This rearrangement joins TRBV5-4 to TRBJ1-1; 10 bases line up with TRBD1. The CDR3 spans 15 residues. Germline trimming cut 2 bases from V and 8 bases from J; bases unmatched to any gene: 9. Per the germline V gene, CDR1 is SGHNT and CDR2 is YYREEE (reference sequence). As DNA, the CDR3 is TGTGCCAGCAGCTTCGACAGGGGGCGGCAAAAAGAAGCTTTCTTT. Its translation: CASSFDRGRQKEAFF.

The CDR3 nucleotides read TGTGCCAGCAGCTTGGCCCCGGGACAGCTGAACACTGAAGCTTTCTTT. Translating gives CASSLAPGQLNTEAFF. The chain combines TRBV5-4 with TRBJ1-1, with 7 nucleotides matching TRBD1. With V trimmed by 0 bases and J by 0 bases, 5 bases remained unmatched. The CDR3 has 16 amino acids. Germline V lookup: CDR1 SGHNT, CDR2 YYREEE (reference sequence). Full variable domain (missing parts from reference TRBV5-4 and TRBJ1-1): ETGVTQSPTHLIKTRGQQVTLRCSSQSGHNTVSWYQQALGQGPQFIFQYYREEENGRGNFPPRFSGLQFPNYSSELNVNALELDDSALYLCASSLAPGQLNTEAFFGQGTRLTVV.

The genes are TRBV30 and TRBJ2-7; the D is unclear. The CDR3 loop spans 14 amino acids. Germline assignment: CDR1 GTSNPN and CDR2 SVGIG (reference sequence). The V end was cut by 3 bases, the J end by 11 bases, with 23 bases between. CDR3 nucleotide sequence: TGTGCCTGGAGACCTTTTGGGGTCACCCGGCTGGAGTACTTC. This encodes CAWRPFGVTRLEYF.

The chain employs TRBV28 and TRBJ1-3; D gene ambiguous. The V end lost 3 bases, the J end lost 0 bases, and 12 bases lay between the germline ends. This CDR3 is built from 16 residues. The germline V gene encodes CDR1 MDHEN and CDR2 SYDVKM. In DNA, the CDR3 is TGTGCCAGCAGTTTCTTCCTCCGGAGCTCTGGAAACACCATATATTTT. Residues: CASSFFLRSSGNTIYF.

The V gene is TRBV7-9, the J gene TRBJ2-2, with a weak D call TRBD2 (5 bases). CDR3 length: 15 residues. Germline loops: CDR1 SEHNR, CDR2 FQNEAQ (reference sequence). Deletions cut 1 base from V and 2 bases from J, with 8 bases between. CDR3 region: CASSLGTLNTGELFF. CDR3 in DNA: TGTGCCAGCAGCTTAGGGACTCTAAACACCGGGGAGCTGTTTTTT. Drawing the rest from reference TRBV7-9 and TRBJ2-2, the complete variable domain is DTGVSQNPRHKITKRGQNVTFRCDPISEHNRLYWYRQTLGQGPEFLTYFQNEAQLEKSRLLSDRFSAERPKGSFSTLEIQRTEQGDSAMYLCASSLGTLNTGELFFGEGSRLTVL.

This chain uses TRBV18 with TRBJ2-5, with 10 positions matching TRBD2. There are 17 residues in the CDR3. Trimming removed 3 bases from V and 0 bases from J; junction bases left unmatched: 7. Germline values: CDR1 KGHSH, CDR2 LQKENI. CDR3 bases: TGTGCCAGCTCACCGATTGTAGCGGGAGGAAACCAAGAGACCCAGTACTTC. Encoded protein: CASSPIVAGGNQETQYF.

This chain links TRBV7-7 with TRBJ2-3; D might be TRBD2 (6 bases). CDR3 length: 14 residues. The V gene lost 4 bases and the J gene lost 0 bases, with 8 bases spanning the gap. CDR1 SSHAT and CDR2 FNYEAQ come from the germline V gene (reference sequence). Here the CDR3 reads CASSSSASTDTQYF. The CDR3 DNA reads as TGTGCCAGCAGCTCTAGCGCCAGCACAGATACGCAGTATTTT.